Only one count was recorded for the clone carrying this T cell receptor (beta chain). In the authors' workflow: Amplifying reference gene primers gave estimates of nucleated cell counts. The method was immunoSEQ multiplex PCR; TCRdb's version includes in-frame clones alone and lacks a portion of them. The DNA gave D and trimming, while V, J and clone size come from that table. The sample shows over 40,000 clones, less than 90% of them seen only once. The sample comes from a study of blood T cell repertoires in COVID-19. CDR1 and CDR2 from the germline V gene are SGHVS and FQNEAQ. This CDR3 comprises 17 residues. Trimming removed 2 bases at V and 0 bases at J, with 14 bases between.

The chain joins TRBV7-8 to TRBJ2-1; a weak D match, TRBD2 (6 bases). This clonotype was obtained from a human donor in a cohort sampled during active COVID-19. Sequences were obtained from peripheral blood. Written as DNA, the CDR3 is TGTGCCAGCAGCTTACGGGAGCGGACCTCCTCCTACAATGAGCAGTTCTTC. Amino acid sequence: CASSLRERTSSYNEQFF.